What follows are 15 T cell receptor beta chains derived from one specimen sequenced in a study of glioma-infiltrating T cells after dendritic cell vaccination listed by TCRdb under 2016. Receptor amplification or capture employed the immunoSEQ multiplex PCR assay. Not all clones reach the TCRdb copy of this immuneACCESS table, which keeps in-frame sequences only. Checked studies attribute under half of the gap to unresolved V genes and leave the rest unexplained. This sample comprises roughly 98,000 clones, around 86% of them detected only once. The ten largest clonotypes hold 15% to 17% of the sample. The input for sequencing was blood, taken before dendritic cell vaccination. The origin of the receptors is a human donor with glioblastoma.

The count of this clone is one. J is TRBJ1-4 and V is TRBV15; TRBD1 matches at 8 bases. Per the germline V gene, CDR1 is LNHNV and CDR2 is YYDKDF (reference sequence). The CDR3 consists of 16 residues. The J segment lost 5 bases and the V segment lost 5 bases, leaving 10 bases of the junction unmatched. CDR3 nucleotides: TGTGCCACCAGCGTGAGTGACAGGGGTGAAAATGAAAAACTGTTTTTT. Translation: CATSVSDRGENEKLFF.

The V call is TRBV9, the J call TRBJ1-6; 9 bases are shared with TRBD1. V was pared by 3 bases and J by 0 bases, with 7 bases of the junction left unmatched. Germline V gene data show CDR1 as SGDLS and CDR2 as YYNGEE. The CDR3 consists of 18 residues. CDR3 sequence: CASSGGQGFLSYNSPLHF. The CDR3 nucleotides are TGTGCCAGCAGCGGGGGACAGGGCTTCCTCTCCTATAATTCACCCCTCCACTTT.

This clone was seen just once. The rearrangement uses TRBV18 and TRBJ1-2; weak D call: TRBD1 (6 bases). This CDR3 comprises 16 residues. Germline CDR1 KGHSH, CDR2 LQKENI. V lost 0 bases and J 4 bases, leaving 15 bases between the germline ends. CDR3 amino acids: CASSPPGQGTGYGYTF. The CDR3 region has the DNA TGTGCCAGCTCACCACCGGGTCAGGGGACCGGCTATGGCTACACCTTC.

The chain employs TRBV28 and TRBJ1-2; TRBD1 agrees at 7 bases. J gave up 4 bases and V 6 bases, and 17 bases lay outside the gene matches. Germline V gene lookup returns CDR1 MDHEN and CDR2 SYDVKM. The CDR3 runs to 17 residues. The CDR3 DNA is TGTGCCAGCAGCCCAGGGGACAGCGACACCCCAATCTATGGCTACACCTTC. Its protein product is CASSPGDSDTPIYGYTF.

J is TRBJ2-2 and V is TRBV4-2; a weak D match, TRBD2 (6 bases). There are 16 residues in the CDR3. V was clipped by 1 base and J by 6 bases, with 15 bases between them. CDR1 is LGHNA, CDR2 YNFKEQ, per germline. CDR3 nucleotide sequence: TGTGCCAGCAGCCAAGGTGCGCGCGGGGTCTCCGGGGAGCTGTTTTTT. This encodes CASSQGARGVSGELFF.

The V gene is TRBV5-1, the J gene TRBJ2-3, with D uncertain. V was clipped by 0 bases and J by 2 bases, with 13 bases between them. This CDR3 is built from 16 residues. Germline V CDR1 and CDR2: SGHRS, YFSETQ. The CDR3 DNA reads as TGCGCCAGCAGCTTGGACCTGTCGGGTCTCACAGATACGCAGTATTTT. Its translation is CASSLDLSGLTDTQYF.

Concerning this clone: Relative to the germline gene, one junction end is altered; a read error may explain this. This rearrangement joins TRBV11-1 to TRBJ1-1, with D uncertain. This CDR3 region has 12 residues. The germline V gene encodes CDR1 SGHAT and CDR2 FQDESV (reference sequence). This CDR3 reads CASRLGTGGAFF. CDR3 DNA sequence: TGTGCCAGCAGATTAGGAACTGGAGGAGCTTTCTTT.

The chain carries TRBV7-2 and TRBJ2-2; D perhaps matches TRBD2 (5 bases). Deletions cut 7 bases from V and 4 bases from J, with 16 bases between. Germline V CDR1 and CDR2: SGHTA, FQGNSA. The CDR3 sequence is 15 residues long. The CDR3 bases are TGTGCCAGCAATTTTCGAGGGCGCGGCACCGGGGAGCTGTTTTTT. Translation: CASNFRGRGTGELFF.

This clone has only a few counts. The V and J genes are TRBV5-5 and TRBJ2-1; TRBD2 agrees at 7 bases. V dropped 4 bases and J dropped 3; count of bases not matched to a gene: 7. This CDR3 is 15 amino acids long. Germline loops: CDR1 SGHKS, CDR2 YYEKEE (reference sequence). The CDR3 DNA follows: TGTGCCAGCAGCCTAGCGGTGGCCATCTACAATGAGCAGTTCTTC. It codes for CASSLAVAIYNEQFF. Using reference TRBV5-5 and TRBJ2-1 for the parts outside the CDR3, the full variable domain is DAGVTQSPTHLIKTRGQQVTLRCSPISGHKSVSWYQQVLGQGPQFIFQYYEKEERGRGNFPDRFSARQFPNYSSELNVNALLLGDSALYLCASSLAVAIYNEQFFGPGTRLTVL.

This sequence joins TRBV5-6 and TRBJ2-5; 8 bases are shared with TRBD2. CDR1 and CDR2 from the germline V gene are SGHDT and YYEEEE. The CDR3 length is 15 residues. The ends lost 2 bases at V and 2 bases at J; junction bases unmatched: 5. The CDR3 here is CASSLAGVGQETQYF. Written as DNA, the CDR3 is TGTGCCAGCAGCTTAGCGGGAGTGGGGCAAGAGACCCAGTACTTC.

V and J are TRBV30 and TRBJ2-3; D is unresolved. This CDR3 has 15 amino acids. Germline assignment: CDR1 GTSNPN and CDR2 SVGIG (reference sequence). V lost 2 bases, J lost 0 bases, and 12 bases lay in between. DNA of the CDR3: TGTGCCTGGAGTATCCCCGTCACTAGCACAGATACGCAGTATTTT. This translates into CAWSIPVTSTDTQYF.

In its sample, this clone was seen a few times. This rearrangement joins TRBV7-6 to TRBJ2-7; maybe TRBD2 (5 bases). The length of the CDR3 is 15 residues. Trimming removed 1 base at V and 3 bases at J, with 13 bases between. Germline CDR1 and CDR2: SGHVS and FNYEAQ. In DNA, the CDR3 is TGTGCCAGCAGCTTAGATCTCACAAGCGGCTACGAGCAGTACTTC. It translates to CASSLDLTSGYEQYF.

The chain combines TRBV28 with TRBJ2-1, with 9 nucleotides matching TRBD2. CDR3 length: 17 residues. V was clipped by 1 base and J by 11 bases; unmatched bases: 15. The germline CDR1 and CDR2 sequences are MDHEN and SYDVKM. The DNA of the CDR3 is TGTGCCAGCAGTTTATCTGGGGCTAGCGGGATTCCATCCAAGCAGTTCTTC. The encoded protein is CASSLSGASGIPSKQFF.

The rearrangement uses TRBV18 and TRBJ2-5, with D perhaps matching TRBD1 (6 bases). The germline V gene has CDR1 KGHSH and CDR2 LQKENI. V was trimmed by 5 bases and J by 1 base, leaving 8 bases between them. The CDR3 spans 13 residues. Here the CDR3 reads CASSGTLQETQYF. Here the CDR3 DNA reads TGTGCCAGCTCAGGGACACTCCAAGAGACCCAGTACTTC.

The chain combines TRBV7-9 with TRBJ1-2, with D possibly matching TRBD1 (6 bases). Germline V gene lookup returns CDR1 SEHNR and CDR2 FQNEAQ (reference sequence). The CDR3 is made up of 16 amino acids. V gave up 5 bases and J gave up 0 bases, with 16 bases separating them. CDR3 nucleotides: TGTGCCAGCAGCGCCGCCATGGACAGCTCTAACTATGGCTACACCTTC. This sequence encodes CASSAAMDSSNYGYTF.